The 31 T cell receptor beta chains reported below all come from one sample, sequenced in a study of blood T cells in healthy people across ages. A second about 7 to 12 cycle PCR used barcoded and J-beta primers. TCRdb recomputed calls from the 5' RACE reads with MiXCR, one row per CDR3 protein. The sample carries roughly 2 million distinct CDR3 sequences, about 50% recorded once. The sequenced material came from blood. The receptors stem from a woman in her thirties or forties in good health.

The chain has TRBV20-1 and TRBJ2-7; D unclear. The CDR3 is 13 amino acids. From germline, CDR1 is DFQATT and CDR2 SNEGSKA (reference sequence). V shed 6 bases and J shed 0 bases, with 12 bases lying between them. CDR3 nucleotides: TGCAGTGCCCCAGACCCCAGCTCCTACGAGCAGTACTTC. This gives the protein CSAPDPSSYEQYF.

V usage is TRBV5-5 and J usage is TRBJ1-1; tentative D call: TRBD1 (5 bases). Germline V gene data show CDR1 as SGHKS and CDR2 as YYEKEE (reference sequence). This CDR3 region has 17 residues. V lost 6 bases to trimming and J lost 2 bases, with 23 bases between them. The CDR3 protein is CASNPGWDRIGNTEAFF. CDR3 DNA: TGTGCCAGCAACCCGGGGTGGGACCGTATCGGAAACACTGAAGCTTTCTTT.

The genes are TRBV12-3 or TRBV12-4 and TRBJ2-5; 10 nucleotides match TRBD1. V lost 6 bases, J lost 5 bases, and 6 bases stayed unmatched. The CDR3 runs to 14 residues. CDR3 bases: TGTGCCAGCAGGGACAGGGGGGCCAGGGAGACCCAGTACTTC. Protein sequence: CASRDRGARETQYF.

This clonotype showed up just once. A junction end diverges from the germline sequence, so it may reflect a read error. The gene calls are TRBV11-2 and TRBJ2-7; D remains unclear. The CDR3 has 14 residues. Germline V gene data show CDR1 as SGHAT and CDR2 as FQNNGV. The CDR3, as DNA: TGTGCCTGCAGCTTAGGCGGCCCTGAGAGGGAGCAGTACTTC. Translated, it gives CACSLGGPEREQYF.

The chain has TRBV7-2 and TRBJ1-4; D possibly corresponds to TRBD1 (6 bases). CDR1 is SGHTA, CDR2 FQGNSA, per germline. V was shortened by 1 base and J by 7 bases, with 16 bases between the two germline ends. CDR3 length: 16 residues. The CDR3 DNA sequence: TGTGCCAGCAGCTTAGAAGGGGGAACGGCTGGTGAAAAACTGTTTTTT. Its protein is CASSLEGGTAGEKLFF.

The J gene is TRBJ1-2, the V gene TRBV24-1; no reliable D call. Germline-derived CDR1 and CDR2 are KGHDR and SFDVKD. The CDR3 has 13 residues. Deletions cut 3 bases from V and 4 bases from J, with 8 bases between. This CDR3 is CATSDKAGYGYTF. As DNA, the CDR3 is TGTGCCACCAGTGATAAGGCGGGCTATGGCTACACCTTC.

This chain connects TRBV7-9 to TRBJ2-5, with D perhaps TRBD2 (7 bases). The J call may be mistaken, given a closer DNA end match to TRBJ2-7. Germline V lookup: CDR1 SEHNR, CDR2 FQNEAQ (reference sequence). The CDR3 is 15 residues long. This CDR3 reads CASSQLGRGQGEQYF. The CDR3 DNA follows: TGTGCCAGCAGCCAATTAGGGCGGGGGCAGGGCGAGCAGTACTTC.

The CDR3 bases are TGTGCCACCAGCAGCGGGGGGGCACGGGAGACCCAGTACTTC. As protein: CATSSGGARETQYF. The chain joins TRBV15 to TRBJ2-5; 8 bases line up with TRBD2. Per the germline V gene, CDR1 is LNHNV and CDR2 is YYDKDF (reference sequence). This CDR3 region has 14 residues. Trimming cost V 3 bases and J 5 bases; bases outside gene matches: 5.

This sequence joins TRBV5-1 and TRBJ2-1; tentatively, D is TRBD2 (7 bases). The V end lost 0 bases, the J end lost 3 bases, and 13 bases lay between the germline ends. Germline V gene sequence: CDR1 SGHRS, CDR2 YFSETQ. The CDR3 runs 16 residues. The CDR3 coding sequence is TGCGCCAGCAGCTTGGGCGGGGGCCCCGGCTACAATGAGCAGTTCTTC. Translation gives CASSLGGGPGYNEQFF.

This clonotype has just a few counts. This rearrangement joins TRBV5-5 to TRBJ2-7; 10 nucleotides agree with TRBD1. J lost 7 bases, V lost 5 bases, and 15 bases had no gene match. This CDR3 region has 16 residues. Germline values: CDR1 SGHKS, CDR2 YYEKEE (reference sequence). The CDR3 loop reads CASSLGSGTGVEEQYF. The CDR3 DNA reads TGTGCCAGCAGTCTGGGCTCTGGGACAGGGGTTGAAGAGCAGTACTTC.

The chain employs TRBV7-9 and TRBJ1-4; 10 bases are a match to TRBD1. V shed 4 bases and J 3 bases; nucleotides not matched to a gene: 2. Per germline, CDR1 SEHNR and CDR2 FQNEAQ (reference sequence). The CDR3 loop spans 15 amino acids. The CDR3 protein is CASSSGTGANEKLFF. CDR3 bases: TGTGCCAGCAGCTCAGGGACAGGGGCTAATGAAAAACTGTTTTTT.

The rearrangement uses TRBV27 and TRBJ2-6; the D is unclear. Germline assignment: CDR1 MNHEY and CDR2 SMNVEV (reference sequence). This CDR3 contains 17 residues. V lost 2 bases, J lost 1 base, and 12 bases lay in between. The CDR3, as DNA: TGTGCCAGCAGTTTACCCTTATCAGATTCTGGGGCCAACGTCCTGACTTTC. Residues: CASSLPLSDSGANVLTF.

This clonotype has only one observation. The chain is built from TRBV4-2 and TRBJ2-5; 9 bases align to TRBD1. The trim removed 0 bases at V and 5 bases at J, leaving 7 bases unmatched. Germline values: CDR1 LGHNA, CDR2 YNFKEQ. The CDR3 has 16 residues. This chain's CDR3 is CASSQDTGQGGETQYF. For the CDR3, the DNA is TGTGCCAGCAGCCAAGATACGGGACAGGGCGGCGAGACCCAGTACTTC.

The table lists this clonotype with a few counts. The CDR3 reads CASSQDPARVRGYTDTQYF. CDR3 coding DNA: TGTGCCAGCAGCCAAGACCCAGCTAGGGTGCGGGGATACACAGATACGCAGTATTTT. This chain uses TRBV4-2 with TRBJ2-3; D is possibly TRBD2 (6 bases). With 0 bases removed from V and 2 bases from J, the gap between germline ends came to 21 bases. Looked up from germline, CDR1 is LGHNA and CDR2 is YNFKEQ. This CDR3 is 19 amino acids long.

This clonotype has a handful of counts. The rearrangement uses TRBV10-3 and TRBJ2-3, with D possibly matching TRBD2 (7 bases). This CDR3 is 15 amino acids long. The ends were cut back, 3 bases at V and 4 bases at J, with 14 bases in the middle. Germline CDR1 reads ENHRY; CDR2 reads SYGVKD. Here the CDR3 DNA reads TGTGCCATCAGTGAATGGGGGGGGGCTCCAGATACGCAGTATTTT. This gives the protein CAISEWGGAPDTQYF.

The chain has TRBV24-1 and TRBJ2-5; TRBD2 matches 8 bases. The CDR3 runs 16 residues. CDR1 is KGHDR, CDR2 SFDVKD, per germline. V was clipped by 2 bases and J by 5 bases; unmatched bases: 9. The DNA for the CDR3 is TGTGCCACCAGTGATTCCCGTAGCGGGGCCGCGGAGACCCAGTACTTC. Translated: CATSDSRSGAAETQYF.

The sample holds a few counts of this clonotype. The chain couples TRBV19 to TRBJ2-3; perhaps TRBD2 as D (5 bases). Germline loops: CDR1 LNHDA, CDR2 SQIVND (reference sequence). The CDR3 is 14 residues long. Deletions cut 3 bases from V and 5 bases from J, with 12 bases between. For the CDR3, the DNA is TGTGCCAGTAGTATCCGAGGGAGAGGAGATACGCAGTATTTT. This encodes CASSIRGRGDTQYF.

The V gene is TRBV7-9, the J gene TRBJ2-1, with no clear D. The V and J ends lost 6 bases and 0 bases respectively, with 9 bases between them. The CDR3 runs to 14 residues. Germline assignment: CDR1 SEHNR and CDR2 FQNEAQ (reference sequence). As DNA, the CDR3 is TGTGCCAGCAGTGTACAGATCTCCTACAATGAGCAGTTCTTC. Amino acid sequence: CASSVQISYNEQFF.

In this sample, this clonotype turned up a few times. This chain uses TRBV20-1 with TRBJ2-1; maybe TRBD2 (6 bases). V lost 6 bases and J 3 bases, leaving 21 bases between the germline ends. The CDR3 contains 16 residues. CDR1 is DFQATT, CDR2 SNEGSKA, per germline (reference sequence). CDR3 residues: CSALTKPGGVYNEQFF. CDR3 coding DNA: TGCAGTGCCCTCACTAAACCGGGCGGGGTCTACAATGAGCAGTTCTTC.

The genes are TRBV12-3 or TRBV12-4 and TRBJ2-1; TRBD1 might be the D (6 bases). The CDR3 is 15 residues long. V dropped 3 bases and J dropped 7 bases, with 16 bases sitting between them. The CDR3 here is CASSFEDPRGNEQFF. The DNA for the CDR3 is TGTGCCAGCAGTTTCGAGGACCCAAGGGGGAATGAGCAGTTCTTC.

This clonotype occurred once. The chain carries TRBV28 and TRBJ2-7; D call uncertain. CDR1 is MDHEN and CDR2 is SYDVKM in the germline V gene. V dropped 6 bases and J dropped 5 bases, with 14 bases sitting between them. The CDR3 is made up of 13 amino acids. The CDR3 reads CASSVVGADEQYF. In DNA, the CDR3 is TGTGCCAGCAGCGTTGTGGGCGCTGACGAGCAGTACTTC.

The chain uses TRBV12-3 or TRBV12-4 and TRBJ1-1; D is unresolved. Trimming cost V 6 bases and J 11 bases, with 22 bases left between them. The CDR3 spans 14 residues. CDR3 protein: CASSTKPGQSAAFF. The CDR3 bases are TGTGCCAGCAGCACAAAACCGGGCCAATCGGCCGCTTTCTTT.

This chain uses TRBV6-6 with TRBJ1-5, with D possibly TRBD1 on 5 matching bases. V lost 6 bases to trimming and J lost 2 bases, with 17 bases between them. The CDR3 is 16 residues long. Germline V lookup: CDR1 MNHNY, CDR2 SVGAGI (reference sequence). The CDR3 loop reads CASSSHGEGRNQPQHF. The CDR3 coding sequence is TGTGCCAGCAGCTCCCATGGGGAGGGACGCAATCAGCCCCAGCATTTT.

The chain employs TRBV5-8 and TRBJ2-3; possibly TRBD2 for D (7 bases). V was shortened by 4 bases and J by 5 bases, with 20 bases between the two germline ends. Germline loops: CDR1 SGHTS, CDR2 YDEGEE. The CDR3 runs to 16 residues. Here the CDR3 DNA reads TGTGCCAGCAGCCCCCAACGGGGGGCGCTGGTAGATACGCAGTATTTT. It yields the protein CASSPQRGALVDTQYF.

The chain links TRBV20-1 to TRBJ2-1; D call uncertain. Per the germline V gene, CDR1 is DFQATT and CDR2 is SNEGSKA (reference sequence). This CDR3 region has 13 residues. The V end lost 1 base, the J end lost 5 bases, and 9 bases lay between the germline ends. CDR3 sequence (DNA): TGCAGTGCTAGAGTTGGGTTTAACAATGAGCAGTTCTTC. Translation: CSARVGFNNEQFF.

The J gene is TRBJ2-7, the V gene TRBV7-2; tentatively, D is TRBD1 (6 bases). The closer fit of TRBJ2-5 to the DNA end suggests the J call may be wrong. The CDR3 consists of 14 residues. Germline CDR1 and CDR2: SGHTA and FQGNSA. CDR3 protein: CASSTGQTGETQYF. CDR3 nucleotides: TGTGCCAGCAGCACAGGACAGACTGGGGAGACCCAGTACTTC.

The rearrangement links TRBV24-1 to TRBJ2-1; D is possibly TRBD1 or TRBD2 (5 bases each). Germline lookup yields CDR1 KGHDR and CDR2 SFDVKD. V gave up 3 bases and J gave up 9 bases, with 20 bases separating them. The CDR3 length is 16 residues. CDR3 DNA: TGTGCCACCAGTGATCCAAACCCGGGACGGAAGAGTGAGCAGTTCTTC. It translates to CATSDPNPGRKSEQFF.

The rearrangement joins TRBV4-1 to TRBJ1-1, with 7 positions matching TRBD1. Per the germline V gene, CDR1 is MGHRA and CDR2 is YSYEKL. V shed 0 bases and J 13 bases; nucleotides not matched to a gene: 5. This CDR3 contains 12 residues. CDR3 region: CASSQEGQGGFF. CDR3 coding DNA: TGCGCCAGCAGCCAAGAGGGTCAGGGGGGTTTCTTT.

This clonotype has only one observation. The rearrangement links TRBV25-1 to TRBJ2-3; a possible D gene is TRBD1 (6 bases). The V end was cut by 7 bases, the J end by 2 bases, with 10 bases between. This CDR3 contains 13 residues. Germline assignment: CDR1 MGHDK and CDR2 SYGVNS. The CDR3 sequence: CASKTGPTDTQYF. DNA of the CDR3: TGTGCCAGCAAGACAGGCCCCACAGATACGCAGTATTTT. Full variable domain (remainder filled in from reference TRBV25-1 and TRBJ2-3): EADIYQTPRYLVIGTGKKITLECSQTMGHDKMYWYQQDPGMELHLIHYSYGVNSTEKGDLSSESTVSRIRTEHFPLTLESARPSHTSQYLCASKTGPTDTQYFGPGTRLTVL.

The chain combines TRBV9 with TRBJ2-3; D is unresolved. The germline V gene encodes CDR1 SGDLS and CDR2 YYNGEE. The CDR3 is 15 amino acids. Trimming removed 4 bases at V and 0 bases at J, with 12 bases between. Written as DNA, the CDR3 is TGTGCCAGCAGCCCCCTATTCGAAAGCACAGATACGCAGTATTTT. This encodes CASSPLFESTDTQYF.

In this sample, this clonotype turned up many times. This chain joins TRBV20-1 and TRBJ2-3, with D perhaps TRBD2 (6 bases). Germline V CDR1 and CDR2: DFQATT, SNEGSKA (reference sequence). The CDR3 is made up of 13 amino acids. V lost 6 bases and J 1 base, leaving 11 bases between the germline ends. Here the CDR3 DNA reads TGCAGTGCCAGACTAGAAGGCACAGATACGCAGTATTTT. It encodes CSARLEGTDTQYF.